The rows below give T cell receptor beta chains drawn from one sample of a study of monozygotic twins with inflammatory bowel disease. TCRdb reprocessed the 5' RACE reads and reports one entry per CDR3 protein, with no DNA. The sample table sets out about 210,000 distinct CDR3 sequences. The sequencing input was blood. The source is a human donor with ulcerative colitis or Crohn's disease, or a healthy co-twin of an affected twin (not recorded which). The CDR3 runs from the conserved cysteine through the conserved F or W.

J gene: TRBJ2-5; V gene: TRBV18; CDR3 protein: CASSPQGETQYF
J gene: TRBJ1-2; V gene: TRBV5-1; CDR3 protein: CASSFRTGRDGYTF
J gene: TRBJ1-1; V gene: TRBV7-9; CDR3 protein: CASSPPGGRTEAFF
J gene: TRBJ2-1; V gene: TRBV6-1; CDR3 protein: CASSGRDGTYNEQFF
J gene: TRBJ1-1; V gene: TRBV5-1; CDR3 protein: CASSPLGGEAFF
J gene: TRBJ1-5; V gene: TRBV29-1; CDR3 protein: CSVRGVSTGVYSNQPQHF
J gene: TRBJ1-4; V gene: TRBV6-5; CDR3 protein: CASSYMQGVNEKLFF
J gene: TRBJ2-4; V gene: TRBV14; CDR3 protein: CASSPGLGTKNIQYF
J gene: TRBJ1-3; V gene: TRBV27; CDR3 protein: CASSGYRVGNTIYF
J gene: TRBJ2-4; V gene: TRBV3-1; CDR3 protein: CASSQEGAGGPPAKNIQYF
J gene: TRBJ2-1; V gene: TRBV6-5; CDR3 protein: CASSYSGQPYNEQFF
J gene: TRBJ2-3; V gene: TRBV5-1; CDR3 protein: CASTGLEGDTQYF
J gene: TRBJ2-5; V gene: TRBV7-6; CDR3 protein: CASSAEGLAFRETQYF
J gene: TRBJ2-6; V gene: TRBV20-1; CDR3 protein: CSARTGGSSGANVLTF
J gene: TRBJ1-5; V gene: TRBV5-1; CDR3 protein: CASSLHSDNQPQHF
J gene: TRBJ2-1; V gene: TRBV5-6; CDR3 protein: CASSLSVEGDQCEQFF
J gene: TRBJ2-5; V gene: TRBV29-1; CDR3 protein: CSVNLADRGQETQYF
J gene: TRBJ1-5; V gene: TRBV3-1; CDR3 protein: CASSQDTGVQPQHF
J gene: TRBJ2-1; V gene: TRBV5-1; CDR3 protein: CASSVLSGDYNEQFF
J gene: TRBJ2-7; V gene: TRBV7-2; CDR3 protein: CASSLLRGSSYEQSF
J gene: TRBJ1-2; V gene: TRBV20-1; CDR3 protein: CSAGRDSLYGYTF
J gene: TRBJ2-7; V gene: TRBV5-1; CDR3 protein: CASYPGGIQGEQYF
J gene: TRBJ2-2; V gene: TRBV5-5; CDR3 protein: CASSLVRVEELFF
J gene: TRBJ2-6; V gene: TRBV10-3; CDR3 protein: CAISGTGPSISGANVLTF
J gene: TRBJ1-5; V gene: TRBV5-1; CDR3 protein: CASSLLPGIGNQPQHF
J gene: TRBJ2-1; V gene: TRBV27; CDR3 protein: CASSSRGDNEQFF
J gene: TRBJ1-2; V gene: TRBV19; CDR3 protein: CASSPDVSYGYTF
J gene: TRBJ2-2; V gene: TRBV3-1; CDR3 protein: CASSFVPGELFF
J gene: TRBJ1-2; V gene: TRBV7-2; CDR3 protein: CASSLPPGITYGYTF
J gene: TRBJ2-1; V gene: TRBV19; CDR3 protein: CASSVSTPGHRYNEQFF
J gene: TRBJ2-3; V gene: TRBV20-1; CDR3 protein: CSAPGLAGGTDTQYF
J gene: TRBJ2-5; V gene: TRBV28; CDR3 protein: CASRSGQGVQETQYF
J gene: TRBJ2-2; V gene: TRBV5-1; CDR3 protein: CASSWDRARELFF
J gene: TRBJ2-1; V gene: TRBV6-4; CDR3 protein: CASSEASGGVDEQFF
J gene: TRBJ1-2; V gene: TRBV5-1; CDR3 protein: CASSYGQNYGYTF
J gene: TRBJ1-2; V gene: TRBV10-3; CDR3 protein: CAISESDGYGYTF
J gene: TRBJ2-5; V gene: TRBV7-3; CDR3 protein: CASSLYGTGQETQYF
J gene: TRBJ2-3; V gene: TRBV15; CDR3 protein: CATGTGRTDTQYF
J gene: TRBJ2-3; V gene: TRBV10-3; CDR3 protein: CAISPGTSGSTDTQYF
J gene: TRBJ1-5; V gene: TRBV12-3/TRBV12-4; CDR3 protein: CASSLSQGAGPQHF
J gene: TRBJ1-2; V gene: TRBV25-1; CDR3 protein: CASSESGYGYTF
J gene: TRBJ2-1; V gene: TRBV10-3; CDR3 protein: CAISSQGSSYNEQFF
J gene: TRBJ2-7; V gene: TRBV12-3/TRBV12-4; CDR3 protein: CASSLGGQGYYEQYF
J gene: TRBJ2-3; V gene: TRBV7-8; CDR3 protein: CASSLGGYFTDTQYF